These 30 T cell receptor beta chains were sequenced from one sample in a study of blood T cell repertoires in COVID-19. Assay: immunoSEQ multiplex PCR; the TCRdb copy retains only in-frame clones and omits some. The profile shows around 400,000 clones, 85% to 90% of them singletons. Sequencing was carried out using PBMCs or T cells enriched from blood (not recorded which). These receptors were collected from a woman aged 25-40 years who had recovered from COVID-19.

V is TRBV3-1 (or the pseudogene TRBV3-2) and J is TRBJ1-4; possibly TRBD1 for D (6 bases). The CDR3 loop spans 18 amino acids. Per germline, CDR1 LGHDT and CDR2 YNNKEL (reference sequence). Trimming cost V 4 bases and J 0 bases, with 18 bases left between them. Here the CDR3 reads CASSRGGTRTATNEKLFF. Here the CDR3 DNA reads TGTGCCAGCAGCCGGGGGGGCACACGAACTGCAACTAATGAAAAACTGTTTTTT.

The J gene is TRBJ2-1, the V gene TRBV5-4, with 7 bases identical to TRBD1. CDR3 length: 16 residues. J was trimmed by 4 bases and V by 3 bases; bases with no gene match: 10. Germline V gives CDR1 SGHNT, CDR2 YYREEE (reference sequence). The CDR3 is CASSSKHRGTYNEQFF. Here the CDR3 DNA reads TGTGCCAGCAGCTCGAAACACAGGGGTACGTACAATGAGCAGTTCTTC.

For this clone: A junction end diverges from the germline sequence, so it may reflect a read error. The V call is TRBV11-2, the J call TRBJ2-1; 8 bases fit TRBD2. This CDR3 comprises 18 residues. Germline V gene data show CDR1 as SGHAT and CDR2 as FQNNGV. CDR3 in DNA: TGTGCCAGCAGCCTAGACGTAGTAGCGGGAAGTAATCACAATGAGCAGTTCTTC. Residues: CASSLDVVAGSNHNEQFF.

This clone was seen a handful of times. The chain carries TRBV6-4 and TRBJ2-3; maybe TRBD2 (6 bases). The CDR3 totals 14 residues. In germline, CDR1 is MRHNA, CDR2 SNTAGT. Trimming took off 5 bases at V and 6 bases at J, with 15 bases between the two ends. The CDR3 sequence: CASSPGGVLDTQYF. As DNA, the CDR3 is TGTGCCAGCAGTCCCGGCGGGGTTCTTGATACGCAGTATTTT.

This clone showed up just a few times. The V gene is TRBV19, the J gene TRBJ2-1; 7 positions match TRBD1. The junction had 5 bases not matched to a gene; V was cut back by 6 bases and J by 0 bases. The germline V gene has CDR1 LNHDA and CDR2 SQIVND (reference sequence). This CDR3 is 15 amino acids long. The DNA for the CDR3 is TGTGCCAGTAGAGAGGACAGGAGCTCCTACAATGAGCAGTTCTTC. Its protein product is CASREDRSSYNEQFF.

The chain employs TRBV7-9 and TRBJ2-7, with 7 positions matching TRBD1. CDR3 length equals 15 residues. Germline V gene data show CDR1 as SEHNR and CDR2 as FQNEAQ (reference sequence). V was pared by 2 bases and J by 1 base, with 5 bases of the junction left unmatched. The CDR3 spells CASSLFGTVSYEQYF. The CDR3 DNA is TGTGCCAGCAGCTTATTCGGGACAGTTTCCTACGAGCAGTACTTC.

The chain is built from TRBV3-1 (or the pseudogene TRBV3-2) and TRBJ1-4; D possibly corresponds to TRBD1 (6 bases). Germline V gene sequence: CDR1 LGHDT, CDR2 YNNKEL (reference sequence). The CDR3 consists of 14 residues. Trimming stripped 4 bases from V and 7 bases from J, with 13 bases between. The CDR3 region is CASSRNQGSEKLFF. The CDR3 nucleotides read TGTGCCAGCAGCCGGAATCAGGGGAGTGAAAAACTGTTTTTT.

This chain uses TRBV30 with TRBJ1-3; 7 bases align to TRBD1. J was trimmed by 2 bases and V by 8 bases; bases with no gene match: 9. CDR1 is GTSNPN, CDR2 SVGIG, per germline (reference sequence). CDR3 length: 14 amino acids. The CDR3: CARLGQGAGNTIYF. The CDR3 region has the DNA TGTGCCCGTCTGGGGCAGGGGGCTGGAAACACCATATATTTT.

The V and J genes are TRBV4-3 and TRBJ2-3, with D possibly TRBD2 on 5 matching bases. The CDR3 has 15 amino acids. Germline CDR1 LGHNA, CDR2 YSLEER. The germline V and J ends were trimmed by 1 base and 4 bases, with 12 bases remaining between them. In DNA, the CDR3 is TGCGCCAGCAGCCAAGTGAGTGGGAGCGCAGATACGCAGTATTTT. It translates to CASSQVSGSADTQYF.

V is TRBV9 and J is TRBJ1-2; TRBD1 aligns across 10 bases. The CDR3 has 15 residues. CDR1 and CDR2 from the germline V gene are SGDLS and YYNGEE. Trimming cost V 3 bases and J 8 bases; bases outside gene matches: 10. The CDR3 region has the DNA TGTGCCAGCAGCGATAGGACAGGGGGTTCCTTGGGCTACACCTTC. Translated, it gives CASSDRTGGSLGYTF.

This clone was seen once. V gene TRBV7-6 combines with J gene TRBJ1-4; maybe TRBD1 (6 bases). Trimming shortened V by 5 bases and J by 8 bases, and 21 bases separated the two germline ends. Germline V gives CDR1 SGHVS, CDR2 FNYEAQ. This CDR3 comprises 16 residues. For the CDR3, the DNA is TGTGCCAGCAGCCCTCGCGGGGGGCCAGTATTAGAAAAACTGTTTTTT. Encoded protein: CASSPRGGPVLEKLFF.

V is TRBV11-2 and J is TRBJ1-1, with D possibly TRBD1 on 6 matching bases. In germline, CDR1 is SGHAT, CDR2 FQNNGV. This CDR3 has 16 residues. Trimming took 2 bases from V and 4 from J, leaving 17 bases between them. The CDR3 coding sequence is TGTGCCAGCAGCTTACCTCGGGGGGGCACAAGCACTGAAGCTTTCTTT. Amino acid sequence: CASSLPRGGTSTEAFF. The complete variable domain, with remaining parts taken from reference TRBV11-2 and TRBJ1-1, reads EAGVAQSPRYKIIEKRQSVAFWCNPISGHATLYWYQQILGQGPKLLIQFQNNGVVDDSQLPKDRFSAERLKGVDSTLKIQPAKLEDSAVYLCASSLPRGGTSTEAFFGQGTRLTVV.

This chain links TRBV5-8 with TRBJ1-2; D is undetermined. CDR1 and CDR2 from the germline V gene are SGHTS and YDEGEE. Trimming shortened V by 4 bases and J by 3 bases, and 10 bases separated the two germline ends. There are 13 residues in the CDR3. This CDR3 is CASSPREDYGYTF. The CDR3, as DNA: TGTGCCAGCAGCCCCCGGGAAGACTATGGCTACACCTTC.

This clone was observed once. The V and J genes are TRBV5-1 and TRBJ2-2; 7 bases are a match to TRBD1. The germline gives CDR1 SGHRS, CDR2 YFSETQ. The length of the CDR3 is 15 residues. The trim removed 5 bases at V and 1 base at J, leaving 5 bases unmatched. The CDR3 protein is CASRNRTGNTGELFF. The CDR3, as DNA: TGCGCCAGCAGAAATAGGACAGGGAACACCGGGGAGCTGTTTTTT.

V gene TRBV9 combines with J gene TRBJ1-1; perhaps TRBD1 as D (6 bases). The CDR3 loop spans 16 amino acids. Germline CDR1 SGDLS, CDR2 YYNGEE. V lost 2 bases to trimming and J lost 6 bases, with 20 bases between them. CDR3 DNA sequence: TGTGCCAGCAGCGTGAGCTCGAGTGGGAGGGGGGCTGAAGCTTTCTTT. Translating it yields CASSVSSSGRGAEAFF.

The chain couples TRBV7-9 to TRBJ1-1; D not resolved. Germline V gene data show CDR1 as SEHNR and CDR2 as FQNEAQ (reference sequence). There are 12 residues in the CDR3. V dropped 3 bases and J dropped 11 bases, with 13 bases sitting between them. CDR3 protein: CASSLAGTNAFF. CDR3 DNA sequence: TGTGCCAGCAGCTTGGCAGGCACGAATGCTTTCTTT.

The rearrangement links TRBV7-9 to TRBJ1-6, with D maybe TRBD1 (5 bases). Trimming took 4 bases from V and 5 from J, leaving 18 bases between them. The CDR3 is 17 amino acids. Germline lookup yields CDR1 SEHNR and CDR2 FQNEAQ (reference sequence). The CDR3 nucleotides read TGTGCCAGCAGCTCCCCCGGGGGGGGTATCAATAATTCACCCCTCCACTTT. Residues: CASSSPGGGINNSPLHF.

V usage is TRBV12-5 and J usage is TRBJ2-7, with 15 bases aligning to TRBD2. The germline V gene has CDR1 LGHNT and CDR2 FRNRAP. This CDR3 has 15 residues. With 6 bases clipped from V and 7 bases from J, the junction kept 7 bases outside the gene matches. CDR3 protein: CASGLGLAGGKEQYF. The CDR3 DNA sequence: TGTGCTAGTGGCCTGGGACTAGCGGGAGGTAAAGAGCAGTACTTC.

The chain couples TRBV28 to TRBJ1-4; D is unresolved. With 4 bases removed from V and 8 bases from J, the gap between germline ends came to 5 bases. The length of the CDR3 is 11 residues. Germline assignment: CDR1 MDHEN and CDR2 SYDVKM. The DNA for the CDR3 is TGTGCCAGCAGTTCAGGAGAAAAACTGTTTTTT. It yields the protein CASSSGEKLFF.

This clone was seen only a few times. The genes are TRBV5-4 and TRBJ1-5; 11 nucleotides align to TRBD1. Germline assignment: CDR1 SGHNT and CDR2 YYREEE (reference sequence). V shed 4 bases, J shed 5 bases, and the junction held 5 bases outside the gene matches. CDR3 length equals 15 residues. The CDR3 nucleotides read TGTGCCAGCAGCCCCGGACAGGGGGCGGATCAGCCCCAGCATTTT. This codes for CASSPGQGADQPQHF.

This chain joins TRBV6-5 and TRBJ2-7; a possible D gene is TRBD2 (5 bases). The CDR3 contains 14 residues. The V end lost 0 bases, the J end lost 2 bases, and 8 bases lay between the germline ends. In germline, CDR1 is MNHEY, CDR2 SVGAGI. In nucleotides, the CDR3 is TGTGCCAGCAGTTACTCCGGGGTAACCTACGAGCAGTACTTC. Translation gives CASSYSGVTYEQYF.

The CDR3 reads CASSIVARLVNEQFF. CDR3 coding DNA: TGTGCCAGTAGTATAGTTGCTAGACTAGTCAATGAGCAGTTCTTC. V gene TRBV19 combines with J gene TRBJ2-1; weak D call: TRBD2 (6 bases). The V end was cut by 1 base, the J end by 6 bases, with 13 bases between. From germline, CDR1 is LNHDA and CDR2 SQIVND (reference sequence). This CDR3 has 15 amino acids.

The table lists this clone with a few counts. V gene TRBV27 combines with J gene TRBJ2-7; weak D call: TRBD1 (6 bases). Per germline, CDR1 MNHEY and CDR2 SMNVEV (reference sequence). Trimming removed 6 bases from V and 2 bases from J, with 20 bases in between. The CDR3 consists of 16 residues. Here the CDR3 reads CASRPLGQSPPYEQYF. DNA for the CDR3: TGTGCCAGCAGACCCTTAGGACAGAGCCCTCCCTACGAGCAGTACTTC.

This clone turned up a few times. The chain is built from TRBV5-6 and TRBJ2-7, with a tentative D call TRBD1 (5 bases). The V gene's germline CDR1 is SGHDT and CDR2 YYEEEE. CDR3 length: 13 amino acids. V was trimmed by 3 bases and J by 1 base, leaving 8 bases between them. The CDR3 protein is CASSSGWSYEQYF. CDR3 bases: TGTGCCAGCAGCTCAGGGTGGTCCTACGAGCAGTACTTC. Together with reference TRBV5-6 and TRBJ2-7, the CDR3 gives the full variable domain: DAGVTQSPTHLIKTRGQQVTLRCSPKSGHDTVSWYQQALGQGPQFIFQYYEEEERQRGNFPDRFSGHQFPNYSSELNVNALLLGDSALYLCASSSGWSYEQYFGPGTRLTVT.

This clone was observed once. The genes are TRBV5-6 and TRBJ1-4; weak D call: TRBD1 (6 bases). With 2 bases removed from V and 5 bases from J, the gap between germline ends came to 16 bases. Per the germline V gene, CDR1 is SGHDT and CDR2 is YYEEEE. The CDR3 is 16 amino acids. The CDR3 DNA reads as TGTGCCAGCAGCTTAGTGACAGGTCGGCGGAATGAAAAACTGTTTTTT. Protein product: CASSLVTGRRNEKLFF.

This sequence joins TRBV29-1 and TRBJ1-1; D is undetermined. Germline V gene data show CDR1 as SQVTM and CDR2 as ANQGSEA. The CDR3 is made up of 11 amino acids. V lost 8 bases and J 1 base, leaving 8 bases between the germline ends. This chain's CDR3 is CSTSGNTEAFF. The CDR3 DNA reads as TGCAGCACCAGTGGGAACACTGAAGCTTTCTTT.

The V and J genes are TRBV24-1 and TRBJ2-1; 9 bases align to TRBD2. Germline V gene sequence: CDR1 KGHDR, CDR2 SFDVKD. The CDR3 is 15 amino acids. The ends lost 3 bases at V and 6 bases at J; junction bases unmatched: 5. CDR3: CATSDQSGGTNEQFF. CDR3 DNA: TGTGCCACCAGTGATCAGAGCGGGGGGACCAATGAGCAGTTCTTC.

This sequence joins TRBV20-1 and TRBJ1-4; D gene unclear. CDR3 size: 10 residues. The V gene's germline CDR1 is DFQATT and CDR2 SNEGSKA (reference sequence). Trimming removed 6 bases from V and 5 bases from J, with 4 bases in between. DNA of the CDR3: TGCAGTGCCCAGAATGAAAAACTGTTTTTT. Translation gives CSAQNEKLFF.

A single count supports this clone. The V call is TRBV4-2, the J call TRBJ1-1, with TRBD1 matching 8 bases. CDR1 is LGHNA, CDR2 YNFKEQ, per germline. The J segment lost 1 base and the V segment lost 4 bases, leaving 8 bases of the junction unmatched. CDR3 length equals 16 residues. CDR3 in DNA: TGTGCCAGCAGCCCACAGATCCAGGGGGCGAACACTGAAGCTTTCTTT. This sequence encodes CASSPQIQGANTEAFF.

The V and J genes are TRBV7-9 and TRBJ1-2; 8 positions match TRBD1. The CDR3 runs to 17 residues. J was trimmed by 2 bases and V by 1 base; bases with no gene match: 9. Germline V gene data show CDR1 as SEHNR and CDR2 as FQNEAQ (reference sequence). The CDR3 DNA follows: TGTGCCAGCAGCTTAGAGGGTCGACAGGGGCTAAACTATGGCTACACCTTC. This codes for CASSLEGRQGLNYGYTF.